What follows describes a single T cell receptor (beta chain). Given a much more abundant clone one base away, this may be a read error. Without the conserved terminal phenylalanine or tryptophan, this CDR3 likely stems from a read error. The data stem from a study of blood T cells in healthy people across ages. Donor samples were obtained from healthy Caucasian individuals from Russia, aged about 6 to 95. Between the trimmed V and J ends, which lost 1 base and 4 bases, there was a span of 13 bases. There are 15 residues in the CDR3. PCR was performed a second time for about 7 to 11 cycles using a sample-barcoded 5' primer and a J-beta primer mix. MiXCR, run by TCRdb on the 5' RACE reads, gives a single entry per CDR3 protein. Of about 930,000 distinct CDR3 sequences in the sample, almost 30% were seen once. The same sample was also studied in work on T cells of mothers and their children. From that report: Persisting microchimeric T cell clones went undetected.

The receptor's source is a woman between 35 and 50 years old in good health. Sequences were obtained from blood. The rearrangement links TRBV12-3 or TRBV12-4 to TRBJ1-2; D is possibly TRBD1 (6 bases). Here the CDR3 DNA reads TGTGCCAGCAGTTTAGAAGGGACAAGTAGCTATGGCTACACCTTA. It is translated as CASSLEGTSSYGYTL.